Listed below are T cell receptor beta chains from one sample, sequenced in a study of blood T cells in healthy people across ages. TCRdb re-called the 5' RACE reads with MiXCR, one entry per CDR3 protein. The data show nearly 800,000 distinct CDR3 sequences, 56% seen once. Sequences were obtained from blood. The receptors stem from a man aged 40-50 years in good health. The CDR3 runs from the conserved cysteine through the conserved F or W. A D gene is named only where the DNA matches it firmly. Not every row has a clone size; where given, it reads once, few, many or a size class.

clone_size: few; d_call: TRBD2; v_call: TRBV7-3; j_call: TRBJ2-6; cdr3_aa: CASSLTGGGPSGANVLTF; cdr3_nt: TGTGCCAGCAGCCTAACGGGCGGGGGGCCCTCTGGGGCCAACGTCCTGACTTTC
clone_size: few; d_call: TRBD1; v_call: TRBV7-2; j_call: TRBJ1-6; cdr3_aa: CASSLRDRGISPLHF; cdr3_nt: TGTGCCAGCAGCTTAAGGGACAGAGGAATTTCACCCCTCCACTTT
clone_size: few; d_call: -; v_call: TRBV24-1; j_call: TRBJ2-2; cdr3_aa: CATSDLTGANTGELFF; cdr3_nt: TGTGCCACCAGTGATCTGACAGGAGCGAACACCGGGGAGCTGTTTTTT
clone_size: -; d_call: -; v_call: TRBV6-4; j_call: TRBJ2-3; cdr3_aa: CASSFEAGTDTQYF; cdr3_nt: TGTGCCAGCAGCTTTGAGGCGGGCACAGATACGCAGTATTTT
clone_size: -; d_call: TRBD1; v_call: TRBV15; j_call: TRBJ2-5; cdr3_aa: CASQTGEETQYF; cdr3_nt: TGTGCCAGCCAGACAGGGGAGGAGACCCAGTACTTC
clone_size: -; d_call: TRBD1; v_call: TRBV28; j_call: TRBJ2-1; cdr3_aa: CASSSGAGTDFNEQFF; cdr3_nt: TGTGCCAGCAGCTCAGGTGCTGGGACAGATTTCAATGAGCAGTTCTTC
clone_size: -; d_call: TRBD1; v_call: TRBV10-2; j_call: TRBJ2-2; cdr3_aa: CASSVTGGVNTGELFF; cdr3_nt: TGCGCCAGCAGTGTAACAGGGGGCGTGAACACCGGGGAGCTGTTTTTT
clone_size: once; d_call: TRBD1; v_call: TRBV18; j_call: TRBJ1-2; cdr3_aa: CASSGQGKAGYTF; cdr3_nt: TGTGCCAGCTCCGGACAGGGAAAAGCTGGCTACACCTTC
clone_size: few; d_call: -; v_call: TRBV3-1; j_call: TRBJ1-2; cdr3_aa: CASRAPDNYGYTF; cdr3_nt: TGTGCCAGCAGGGCCCCCGATAACTATGGCTACACCTTC
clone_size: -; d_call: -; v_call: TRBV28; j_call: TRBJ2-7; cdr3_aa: CASRITGGNNFYEQYF; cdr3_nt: TGTGCCAGCAGGATTACTGGCGGGAACAACTTCTACGAGCAGTACTTC
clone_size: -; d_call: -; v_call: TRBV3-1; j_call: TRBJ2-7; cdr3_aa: CASSQAVYEQYF; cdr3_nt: TGTGCCAGCAGTCAGGCAGTCTACGAGCAGTACTTC
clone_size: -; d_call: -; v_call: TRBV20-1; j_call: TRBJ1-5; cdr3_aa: CSAGRDFRQPQHF; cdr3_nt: TGCAGTGCTGGCCGGGACTTCCGCCAGCCCCAGCATTTT
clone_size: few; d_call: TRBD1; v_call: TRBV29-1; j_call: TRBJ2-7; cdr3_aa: CSVEGTGGYEQYF; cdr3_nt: TGCAGCGTTGAAGGGACAGGGGGCTACGAGCAGTACTTC